This TCR beta chain was recovered during a study of technical replicates of blood from a handful of donors. Some clones are missing from TCRdb's copy, which holds only in-frame ones; the method was immunoSEQ multiplex PCR. The sample lists under 90,000 clones, 90% to 95% occurring once. The CDR3 is 14 residues long. CDR1 is MNHNS and CDR2 is SASEGT in the germline V gene. V was pared by 0 bases and J by 4 bases, with 10 bases between. The V call is TRBV6-1, the J call TRBJ2-7; no reliable D call. This clonotype was obtained from a human donor in good health. The sequenced sample was T cells isolated from PBMCs. CDR3 nucleotides: TGTGCCAGCAGTGAAGCGCACCAGACTTACGAGCAGTACTTC. Translation gives CASSEAHQTYEQYF.